This TCR beta chain came from a study of cytomegalovirus exposure and HLA in healthy donors. General study points: One variant, a missense change in DCLRE1C, was linked in a later analysis to TCR beta V- and J-gene trimming. On later analysis, the bulk of CMV-associated TCR beta chains appeared to be HLA-restricted.

The trim removed 7 bases at V and 2 bases at J, leaving 11 bases unmatched. Germline values: CDR1 SGHRS, CDR2 YFSETQ. The CDR3 covers 15 residues. Notes on this clone: Its specificity is not known.

PCR used 60 Vbeta primers and 13 Jbeta primers. Produced via immunoSEQ multiplex PCR; TCRdb's table is partial and in-frame only. The data show 60,000 to 90,000 clones, over 60% seen once. What was sequenced was PBMCs. The sequence was collected from a man aged 40-50 years in good health and CMV-seropositive. The chain recombines TRBV5-1 with TRBJ2-5, with TRBD2 identical over 7 bases. The CDR3 loop reads CASAPGGRTQETQYF. The CDR3 DNA follows: TGCGCCAGCGCCCCCGGCGGGAGAACTCAAGAGACCCAGTACTTC.